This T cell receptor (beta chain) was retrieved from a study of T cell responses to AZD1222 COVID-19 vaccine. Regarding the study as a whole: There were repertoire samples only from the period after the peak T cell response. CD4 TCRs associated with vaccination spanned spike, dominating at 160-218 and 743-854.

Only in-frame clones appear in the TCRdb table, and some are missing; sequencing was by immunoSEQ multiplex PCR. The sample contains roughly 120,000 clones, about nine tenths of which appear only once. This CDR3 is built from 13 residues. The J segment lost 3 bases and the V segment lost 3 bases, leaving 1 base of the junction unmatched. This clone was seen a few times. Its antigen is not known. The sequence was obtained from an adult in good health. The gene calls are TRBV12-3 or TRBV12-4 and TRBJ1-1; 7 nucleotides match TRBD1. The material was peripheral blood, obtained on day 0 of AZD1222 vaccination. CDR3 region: CASSFDRDTEAFF. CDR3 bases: TGTGCCAGCAGTTTCGACAGGGACACTGAAGCTTTCTTT.